Listed below are T cell receptor beta chains from one sample, sequenced in a study of blood T cell repertoires in COVID-19. Measured with immunoSEQ multiplex PCR; TCRdb has only the in-frame clones, and not every one. Found here are approximately 65,000 clones, 70% to 90% of them singletons; the top ten hold approximately 4.1%. Material for sequencing was peripheral blood. These receptors were collected from a man aged 45-60 years with acute or convalescent COVID-19. Both conserved end residues are part of each CDR3. The D gene is left open where the match is weak. The size field is filled for only some rows; it gives once, few, many or a size class.

DNA: TGTGCCAGCAGCCCCCGGACAGGGGTGGTCACTGAAGCTTTCTTT; CDR3: CASSPRTGVVTEAFF; J: TRBJ1-1; size: few; D: TRBD1; V: TRBV7-9
DNA: TGTGCCAGCAGTTTAAGGCCCGGGTTTCAGCCCCAGCATTTT; CDR3: CASSLRPGFQPQHF; J: TRBJ1-5; size: .; D: .; V: TRBV27
DNA: TGCGCCAGCAGCGGGACAGGGGCCTACGAGCAGTACTTC; CDR3: CASSGTGAYEQYF; J: TRBJ2-7; size: .; D: TRBD1; V: TRBV5-1
DNA: TGTGCCAGCAGTCCAGGGCCGGAATTTAACTATGGCTACACCTTC; CDR3: CASSPGPEFNYGYTF; J: TRBJ1-2; size: .; D: .; V: TRBV11-2
DNA: TGTGCCAGCAGCTTACCGGGGAACTCTGGAAACACCATATATTTT; CDR3: CASSLPGNSGNTIYF; J: TRBJ1-3; size: .; D: .; V: TRBV7-9
DNA: TGTGCCAGTAGTGAGGGGGTTCGGTATCAGCCCCAGCATTTT; CDR3: CASSEGVRYQPQHF; J: TRBJ1-5; size: .; D: .; V: TRBV19
DNA: TGTGCCACCAAACAGGGGACTGGAAACACCATATATTTT; CDR3: CATKQGTGNTIYF; J: TRBJ1-3; size: .; D: TRBD1; V: TRBV2
DNA: TGTGCCAGTAGTAGGGACAGCTCTGGGGCCAACGTCCTGACTTTC; CDR3: CASSRDSSGANVLTF; J: TRBJ2-6; size: .; D: TRBD1; V: TRBV19
DNA: TGCGCCAGCAGCCAAGGGACAGGGATGAACACTGAAGCTTTCTTT; CDR3: CASSQGTGMNTEAFF; J: TRBJ1-1; size: .; D: TRBD1; V: TRBV5-1
DNA: TGCGCCAGCAGCTTCGGATTCGGGACCGGGGGTGAAAAACTGTTTTTT; CDR3: CASSFGFGTGGEKLFF; J: TRBJ1-4; size: once; D: .; V: TRBV5-1
DNA: TGCGCCAGCAGCAGGACAGGGGAGGATACGCAGTATTTT; CDR3: CASSRTGEDTQYF; J: TRBJ2-3; size: .; D: TRBD1; V: TRBV5-1
DNA: TGTGCCAGTCGGGACAGGGATATTCAGCCCCAGCATTTT; CDR3: CASRDRDIQPQHF; J: TRBJ1-5; size: .; D: TRBD1; V: TRBV19
DNA: TGTGCCAGCAGCGGGCGAGGACAGGGAACTCGCGGCTACACCTTC; CDR3: CASSGRGQGTRGYTF; J: TRBJ1-2; size: .; D: TRBD1; V: TRBV7-3
DNA: TGTGCCAGCAGTTTATCCCTTGGGCACAAGGCTGGGGCCAACGTCCTGACTTTC; CDR3: CASSLSLGHKAGANVLTF; J: TRBJ2-6; size: .; D: .; V: TRBV28
DNA: TGTGCCAGCAGCGTAGACCCCGGGGGCTCCTATAATTCACCCCTCCACTTT; CDR3: CASSVDPGGSYNSPLHF; J: TRBJ1-6; size: .; D: .; V: TRBV9
DNA: TGTGCCAGCAGCAGCAGGGGGGCGAACACTGAAGCTTTCTTT; CDR3: CASSSRGANTEAFF; J: TRBJ1-1; size: .; D: TRBD1; V: TRBV11-3
DNA: TGTGCCAGCAGCCCTAGCGGCGGGTACCAAGAGACCCAGTACTTC; CDR3: CASSPSGGYQETQYF; J: TRBJ2-5; size: .; D: TRBD2; V: TRBV7-2
DNA: TGTGCCAGCAGCCTTCGGGACAGGGGCGGTTCACCCCTCCACTTT; CDR3: CASSLRDRGGSPLHF; J: TRBJ1-6; size: once; D: TRBD1; V: TRBV9
DNA: TGCAGCGTTGTAAACCCCGGGGGTTATGGCTACACCTTC; CDR3: CSVVNPGGYGYTF; J: TRBJ1-2; size: .; D: .; V: TRBV29-1
DNA: TGTGCCAGCAGCCAAGATGGGCGGCGGGGGAATGAGCAGTTCTTC; CDR3: CASSQDGRRGNEQFF; J: TRBJ2-1; size: .; D: TRBD2; V: TRBV3-1/TRBV3-2
DNA: TGTGCCAGCAGCCAAGTAGAATGGACCCAGTACTTC; CDR3: CASSQVEWTQYF; J: TRBJ2-5; size: once; D: .; V: TRBV3-1/TRBV3-2
DNA: TGCGCCAGCAAACTAGCGCCTCAAGAGACCCAGTACTTC; CDR3: CASKLAPQETQYF; J: TRBJ2-5; size: .; D: TRBD2; V: TRBV5-1
DNA: TGTGCCAGCAGCCAACAGAGGAACACTGAAGCTTTCTTT; CDR3: CASSQQRNTEAFF; J: TRBJ1-1; size: .; D: .; V: TRBV7-3
DNA: TGTGCCAGCAGCTTGTTCATGACAGGGCTGGACTATGGCTACACCTTC; CDR3: CASSLFMTGLDYGYTF; J: TRBJ1-2; size: .; D: TRBD1; V: TRBV5-6
DNA: TGCGCCAGTCAACGAGAGGCAAGCCTAAATAATTCACCCCTCCACTTT; CDR3: CASQREASLNNSPLHF; J: TRBJ1-6; size: .; D: .; V: TRBV5-1
DNA: TGTGCCAGCAGCTTATCGGCTAGTCTCGCAAATGAGCAGTTCTTC; CDR3: CASSLSASLANEQFF; J: TRBJ2-1; size: .; D: .; V: TRBV7-3
DNA: TGTGCCAGCTCAAGGACAGGGGGGGCGAACACTGAAGCTTTCTTT; CDR3: CASSRTGGANTEAFF; J: TRBJ1-1; size: .; D: TRBD1; V: TRBV18
DNA: TGCGCCAGCAGCTTGCTCGGACAGGGCAGTAAGGATGAGCAGTTCTTC; CDR3: CASSLLGQGSKDEQFF; J: TRBJ2-1; size: .; D: TRBD1; V: TRBV5-1
DNA: TGTGCCAGCAGTGAAGCGTGGAGGGACAATCAGCCCCAGCATTTT; CDR3: CASSEAWRDNQPQHF; J: TRBJ1-5; size: many; D: .; V: TRBV2
DNA: TGTGCCAGCAGCTTCCCCTCGGGGGGAGGGACGAACACCGGGGAGCTGTTTTTT; CDR3: CASSFPSGGGTNTGELFF; J: TRBJ2-2; size: .; D: TRBD2; V: TRBV11-2
DNA: TGTGCCAGTAGTCCCGAGGAGACAGGGATTTTTGGCTACACCTTC; CDR3: CASSPEETGIFGYTF; J: TRBJ1-2; size: .; D: TRBD1; V: TRBV19
DNA: TGTGCCTGGAGTGTACCAGGGGGCTATAGCAATCAGCCCCAGCATTTT; CDR3: CAWSVPGGYSNQPQHF; J: TRBJ1-5; size: few; D: TRBD1; V: TRBV30
DNA: TGTGCCTGCACAGATCCCGGCTCTGGAAACACCATATATTTT; CDR3: CACTDPGSGNTIYF; J: TRBJ1-3; size: few; D: .; V: TRBV30
DNA: TGTGCCAGCAGACTTACAGGGGTGCGCCAAGAGACCCAGTACTTC; CDR3: CASRLTGVRQETQYF; J: TRBJ2-5; size: .; D: TRBD1; V: TRBV2
DNA: TGTGCCAGCGGGGCAGCCACGCTGAACAATGAGCAGTTCTTC; CDR3: CASGAATLNNEQFF; J: TRBJ2-1; size: .; D: .; V: TRBV7-3
DNA: TGTGCCAGCGGACAGGGGGAGGATCAGCCCCAGCATTTT; CDR3: CASGQGEDQPQHF; J: TRBJ1-5; size: .; D: TRBD1; V: TRBV6-5
DNA: TGTGCCTGGAGTAGAGCCTCAGGGCAGGGGTTCTATGGCTACACCTTC; CDR3: CAWSRASGQGFYGYTF; J: TRBJ1-2; size: .; D: .; V: TRBV30
DNA: TGCGCCAGCAGCCCTGGACAGGGATCTCTTACTGAAGCTTTCTTT; CDR3: CASSPGQGSLTEAFF; J: TRBJ1-1; size: .; D: TRBD1; V: TRBV5-1
DNA: TGTGCCAGCAGCCGGGACAGCAACGCCGTGCAGCCCCAGCATTTT; CDR3: CASSRDSNAVQPQHF; J: TRBJ1-5; size: .; D: TRBD1; V: TRBV6-5
DNA: TGTGCCTGGAGTGTACGGGAGCTGGGTGAGCAGTTCTTC; CDR3: CAWSVRELGEQFF; J: TRBJ2-1; size: .; D: .; V: TRBV30
DNA: TGTGCCAGCAGCTTATTCCGGGGGGAATTGGAATCACCCCTCCACTTT; CDR3: CASSLFRGELESPLHF; J: TRBJ1-6; size: .; D: .; V: TRBV11-2
DNA: TGTGCCAGCAGGGAAAAGGGACTGAATAATTCACCCCTCCACTTT; CDR3: CASREKGLNNSPLHF; J: TRBJ1-6; size: .; D: .; V: TRBV2
DNA: TGTGCCAGCAGTGAACAGGGAAAGGTAAATGAGCAGTTCTTC; CDR3: CASSEQGKVNEQFF; J: TRBJ2-1; size: .; D: .; V: TRBV6-1
DNA: TGCGCCAGCAGCTTGGCCCACAAGAACACTGAAGCTTTCTTT; CDR3: CASSLAHKNTEAFF; J: TRBJ1-1; size: .; D: .; V: TRBV5-1
DNA: TGTGCCAGTAGTATAACCCCCGGGGGGCCCTACAATGAGCAGTTCTTC; CDR3: CASSITPGGPYNEQFF; J: TRBJ2-1; size: .; D: .; V: TRBV19
DNA: TGTGCCAGCTCCTCAGCCCAAGCGGGAGTTTACAATGAGCAGTTCTTC; CDR3: CASSSAQAGVYNEQFF; J: TRBJ2-1; size: .; D: TRBD2; V: TRBV28